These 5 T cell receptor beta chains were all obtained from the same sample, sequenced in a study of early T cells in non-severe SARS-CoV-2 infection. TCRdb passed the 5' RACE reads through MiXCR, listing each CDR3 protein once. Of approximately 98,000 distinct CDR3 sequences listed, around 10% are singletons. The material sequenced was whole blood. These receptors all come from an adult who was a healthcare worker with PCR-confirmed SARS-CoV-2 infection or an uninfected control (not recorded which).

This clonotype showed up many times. The CDR3 here is CASRVAGKSPEAFF. CDR3 DNA: TGTGCCAGCAGGGTCGCCGGGAAAAGTCCTGAAGCTTTCTTT. The chain has TRBV6-1 and TRBJ1-1; D gene ambiguous. With 6 bases removed from V and 6 bases from J, the gap between germline ends came to 17 bases. Germline V gene sequence: CDR1 MNHNS, CDR2 SASEGT. The CDR3 has 14 residues.

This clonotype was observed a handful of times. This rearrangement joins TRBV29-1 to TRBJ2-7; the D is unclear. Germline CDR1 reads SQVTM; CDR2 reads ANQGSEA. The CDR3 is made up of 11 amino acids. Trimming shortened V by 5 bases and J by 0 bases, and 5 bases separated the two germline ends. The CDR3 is CSVFVSYEQYF. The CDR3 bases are TGCAGCGTTTTTGTCTCCTACGAGCAGTACTTC.

The CDR3 sequence: CSVDKGAGGTEAFF. The CDR3 nucleotides are TGCAGCGTTGATAAGGGGGCAGGCGGCACTGAAGCTTTCTTT. This rearrangement joins TRBV29-1 to TRBJ1-1, with 7 bases fitting TRBD1. V trimming: 3 bases; J trimming: 4 bases; junction bases outside the gene matches: 8. Germline CDR1 is SQVTM and CDR2 is ANQGSEA. The CDR3 is 14 amino acids.

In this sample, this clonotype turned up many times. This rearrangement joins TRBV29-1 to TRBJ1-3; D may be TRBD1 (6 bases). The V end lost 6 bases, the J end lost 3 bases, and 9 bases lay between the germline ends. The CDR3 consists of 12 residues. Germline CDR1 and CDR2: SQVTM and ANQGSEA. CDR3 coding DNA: TGCAGCGTCGGGACATTTGGAAACACCATATATTTT. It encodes CSVGTFGNTIYF.

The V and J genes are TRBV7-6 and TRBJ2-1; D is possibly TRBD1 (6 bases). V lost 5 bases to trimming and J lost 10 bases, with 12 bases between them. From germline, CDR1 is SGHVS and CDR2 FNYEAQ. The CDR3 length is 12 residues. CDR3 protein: CASSPGHWEQFF. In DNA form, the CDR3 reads TGTGCCAGCAGCCCGGGACATTGGGAGCAGTTCTTC.